Each of the 10 T cell receptor beta chains below was sequenced from the same sample in a study of cytomegalovirus exposure and HLA in healthy donors. PCR was performed using 60 Vbeta and 13 Jbeta primers. This table comes from immunoSEQ multiplex PCR, and its TCRdb copy is limited to in-frame clones, with some not included. The sample shows 140,000 to 150,000 clones, around 80% of them seen only once. Sequences were obtained from PBMCs. These receptors all come from a man aged 35-49 years in good health and CMV-seronegative.

The V and J genes are TRBV5-1 and TRBJ2-3; D may be TRBD2 (5 bases). Germline CDR1 and CDR2: SGHRS and YFSETQ. V dropped 6 bases and J dropped 1 base, with 9 bases sitting between them. The CDR3 sequence is 13 residues long. The CDR3 DNA reads as TGCGCCAGCAACACCGGGGGCACAGATACGCAGTATTTT. Protein product: CASNTGGTDTQYF.

V and J are TRBV7-9 and TRBJ2-5; D is possibly TRBD1 (5 bases). Germline V gene lookup returns CDR1 SEHNR and CDR2 FQNEAQ (reference sequence). Between the trimmed V and J ends, which lost 6 bases and 5 bases, there was a span of 22 bases. The CDR3 contains 16 residues. The CDR3 DNA follows: TGTGCCAGCAGGCCGACTTTACCCCAGGGTCAGGAGACCCAGTACTTC. It is translated as CASRPTLPQGQETQYF.

Only a few counts were recorded for this clone. J is TRBJ1-2 and V is TRBV30, with 7 bases aligning to TRBD1. Germline V gene lookup returns CDR1 GTSNPN and CDR2 SVGIG (reference sequence). The CDR3 loop spans 14 amino acids. Germline trimming cut 2 bases from V and 7 bases from J; bases unmatched to any gene: 10. The CDR3 loop reads CAWSLDRVGVGYTF. The CDR3 nucleotides read TGTGCCTGGAGTTTAGACAGGGTCGGAGTTGGCTACACCTTC.

The chain is built from TRBV30 and TRBJ1-2, with unresolved D. CDR3 length: 14 residues. V was clipped by 1 base and J by 1 base, with 10 bases between them. Germline values: CDR1 GTSNPN, CDR2 SVGIG (reference sequence). The DNA for the CDR3 is TGTGCCTGGAGTGCCACAGCCTTTAACTATGGCTACACCTTC. Translating it yields CAWSATAFNYGYTF. Supplemented by reference TRBV30 and TRBJ1-2, the full variable domain reads SQTIHQWPATLVQPVGSPLSLECTVEGTSNPNLYWYRQAAGRGLQLLFYSVGIGQISSEVPQNLSASRPQDRQFILSSKKLLLSDSGFYLCAWSATAFNYGYTFGSGTRLTVV.

The chain carries TRBV30 and TRBJ2-5; 7 nucleotides match TRBD2. The CDR3 has 12 residues. Germline V gene data show CDR1 as GTSNPN and CDR2 as SVGIG (reference sequence). J was trimmed by 2 bases and V by 5 bases; bases with no gene match: 2. The DNA of the CDR3 is TGTGCCTGGGGGGAGGGTCAAGAGACCCAGTACTTC. This codes for CAWGEGQETQYF. The whole variable domain, remainder taken from reference TRBV30 and TRBJ2-5, is SQTIHQWPATLVQPVGSPLSLECTVEGTSNPNLYWYRQAAGRGLQLLFYSVGIGQISSEVPQNLSASRPQDRQFILSSKKLLLSDSGFYLCAWGEGQETQYFGPGTRLLVL.

V and J are TRBV7-8 and TRBJ1-4; D gene ambiguous. The CDR3 is made up of 15 amino acids. V dropped 5 bases and J dropped 6 bases, with 16 bases sitting between them. CDR1 is SGHVS and CDR2 is FQNEAQ in the germline V gene. The CDR3 sequence: CASSQGPGNYEKLFF. For the CDR3, the DNA is TGTGCCAGCAGCCAAGGTCCAGGCAACTATGAAAAACTGTTTTTT.

This clone was seen once. The rearrangement uses TRBV30 and TRBJ1-2, with 9 nucleotides matching TRBD1. CDR1 is GTSNPN, CDR2 SVGIG, per germline (reference sequence). Trimming cost V 4 bases and J 6 bases; bases outside gene matches: 6. CDR3 size: 13 residues. The CDR3 DNA follows: TGTGCCTGGAACTCCGGGACAGGGAATGGCTACACCTTC. Protein product: CAWNSGTGNGYTF.

This chain joins TRBV19 and TRBJ2-2; the D is unclear. Germline V gene data show CDR1 as LNHDA and CDR2 as SQIVND (reference sequence). This CDR3 region has 13 residues. Trimming took 3 bases from V and 8 from J, leaving 10 bases between them. The CDR3 is CASSIYSPGELFF. The CDR3 DNA follows: TGTGCCAGTAGTATTTACTCGCCGGGGGAGCTGTTTTTT.

There are a few counts of this clone. This chain joins TRBV27 and TRBJ2-7; D call uncertain. Germline V gene lookup returns CDR1 MNHEY and CDR2 SMNVEV (reference sequence). This CDR3 comprises 13 residues. Trimming took 1 base from V and 2 from J, leaving 6 bases between them. The CDR3 coding sequence is TGTGCCAGCAGTTTATTGGCAACCTACGAGCAGTACTTC. Its protein is CASSLLATYEQYF.

The chain joins TRBV30 to TRBJ1-5; no clear D gene. The V end lost 1 base, the J end lost 0 bases, and 4 bases lay between the germline ends. Germline lookup yields CDR1 GTSNPN and CDR2 SVGIG (reference sequence). The CDR3 loop spans 13 amino acids. CDR3: CAWSADSNQPQHF. The CDR3 DNA follows: TGTGCCTGGAGTGCAGATAGCAATCAGCCCCAGCATTTT.